One and the same sample provided the 19 T cell receptor beta chains below, sequenced in a study of shared clonotypes between healthy human individuals. The naive CD8 population came from CD45RO-negative cells selected for CCR7, without terminally differentiated effector memory CD45RA+ cells. TCRdb's table, derived via immunoSEQ multiplex PCR, lists solely in-frame clones and lacks some. In the table there are about 1,800,000 clones, around 96% of which are singletons. The sequenced material came from naive CD8+ T cells sorted from blood. These receptors were taken from a man aged 18 to 29 in good health.

The chain couples TRBV6-1 to TRBJ2-3; D is perhaps TRBD1 or TRBD2 (5 bases each). Germline lookup yields CDR1 MNHNS and CDR2 SASEGT. Trimming left V 2 bases short and J 0 bases short, with 12 bases between. This CDR3 has 16 residues. The CDR3 loop reads CASSEIAGGSTDTQYF. The CDR3 DNA reads as TGTGCCAGCAGTGAAATTGCTGGGGGTAGCACAGATACGCAGTATTTT.

The chain employs TRBV6-5 and TRBJ2-7; the match to TRBD2 covers 9 bases. CDR1 and CDR2 (germline): MNHEY, SVGAGI. The CDR3 totals 15 residues. Germline trimming cut 5 bases from V and 5 bases from J; bases unmatched to any gene: 10. The CDR3 DNA sequence: TGTGCCAGCAGTCCGGCGGGAGGGCTCGTCCACGAGCAGTACTTC. This codes for CASSPAGGLVHEQYF.

The J gene is TRBJ2-5, the V gene TRBV28; tentative D call: TRBD2 (7 bases). V lost 3 bases to trimming and J lost 5 bases, with 13 bases between them. The germline gives CDR1 MDHEN, CDR2 SYDVKM. The CDR3 runs 14 residues. CDR3 sequence: CASSFRGAPETQYF. The CDR3 DNA sequence: TGTGCCAGCAGTTTCCGGGGGGCGCCGGAGACCCAGTACTTC.

This chain joins TRBV5-8 and TRBJ1-2; 8 bases agree with TRBD1. V shed 4 bases, J shed 2 bases, and the junction held 7 bases outside the gene matches. Looked up from germline, CDR1 is SGHTS and CDR2 is YDEGEE. The CDR3 sequence is 15 residues long. CDR3 amino acids: CASSSFTGGNYGYTF. The CDR3 nucleotides read TGTGCCAGCAGCAGCTTCACAGGGGGGAACTATGGCTACACCTTC.

V usage is TRBV2 and J usage is TRBJ1-2; D remains ambiguous. Germline V lookup: CDR1 SNHLY, CDR2 FYNNEI. The CDR3 extends over 13 amino acids. The V end was cut by 3 bases, the J end by 4 bases, with 9 bases between. The CDR3 sequence: CASSEDGPYGYTF. The CDR3 nucleotides are TGTGCCAGCAGTGAGGACGGACCCTATGGCTACACCTTC.

On this clone: Other DNA sequences in this specimen translate into the identical CDR3. V and J are TRBV28 and TRBJ2-7, with D tentatively TRBD1 or TRBD2 (5 bases each). CDR1 MDHEN and CDR2 SYDVKM come from the germline V gene. V gave up 3 bases and J gave up 4 bases, with 13 bases separating them. This CDR3 spans 14 amino acids. CDR3 residues: CASSFGQGPYEQYF. CDR3 in DNA: TGTGCCAGCAGTTTCGGCCAGGGACCTTACGAGCAGTACTTC.

The chain links TRBV5-4 to TRBJ2-7, with D perhaps TRBD2 (5 bases). Germline V gives CDR1 SGHNT, CDR2 YYREEE (reference sequence). V shed 0 bases and J shed 7 bases, with 11 bases lying between them. The CDR3 runs to 13 residues. The CDR3 DNA sequence: TGTGCCAGCAGCTTGGGGCAGGAGCGGGAGCAGTACTTC. It yields the protein CASSLGQEREQYF.

The chain is built from TRBV7-9 and TRBJ1-2; TRBD1 might be the D (6 bases). Trimming cost V 6 bases and J 2 bases, with 16 bases left between them. Germline-derived CDR1 and CDR2 are SEHNR and FQNEAQ (reference sequence). The CDR3 contains 15 residues. CDR3 coding DNA: TGTGCCAGCAGACTAGCGACAGGAACGAACTATGGCTACACCTTC. This sequence encodes CASRLATGTNYGYTF.

The rearrangement links TRBV5-4 to TRBJ1-1, with 9 bases fitting TRBD1. After removal of 3 bases from V and 5 bases from J, the junction contained 2 bases not matched to a gene. Germline V lookup: CDR1 SGHNT, CDR2 YYREEE (reference sequence). The CDR3 is 13 amino acids. CDR3 sequence (DNA): TGTGCCAGCAGCTATGACAGGGGGACTGAAGCTTTCTTT. Translated, it gives CASSYDRGTEAFF.

The chain joins TRBV23-1 to TRBJ2-7, with TRBD1 matching over 8 bases. TRBV23-1 is given ORF status, its function remaining uncertain. V was pared by 8 bases and J by 3 bases, with 3 bases of the junction left unmatched. The CDR3 totals 12 residues. The CDR3 DNA sequence: TGCGCCAGCTCCGACAGGGGCTACGAGCAGTACTTC. Translated, it gives CASSDRGYEQYF.

The J gene is TRBJ2-5, the V gene TRBV29-1, with D possibly TRBD2 on 5 matching bases. The CDR3 runs 12 residues. Germline CDR1 reads SQVTM; CDR2 reads ANQGSEA. The V end was cut by 2 bases, the J end by 11 bases, with 15 bases between. The CDR3, as DNA: TGCAGCGTTGAACCCGGAAATGGGGAGCAGTACTTC. Amino acids: CSVEPGNGEQYF.

This chain uses TRBV5-1 with TRBJ1-2; 10 nucleotides agree with TRBD1. The CDR3 has 17 residues. Trimming took 4 bases from V and 0 from J; bases not matched to a gene: 9. Looked up from germline, CDR1 is SGHRS and CDR2 is YFSETQ. The CDR3 sequence: CASSLGGQGISNYGYTF. For the CDR3, the DNA is TGCGCCAGCAGCCTGGGGGGACAGGGGATTTCTAACTATGGCTACACCTTC.

The chain recombines TRBV11-2 with TRBJ2-5; D ambiguous. This CDR3 is built from 14 residues. In germline, CDR1 is SGHAT, CDR2 FQNNGV. Between the trimmed V and J ends, which lost 1 base and 5 bases, there was a span of 11 bases. For the CDR3, the DNA is TGTGCCAGCAGCTTAGGTTCAGATGGCGAGACCCAGTACTTC. Encoded protein: CASSLGSDGETQYF.

The rearrangement links TRBV7-6 to TRBJ1-1, with D maybe TRBD1 (6 bases). The length of the CDR3 is 14 residues. Germline CDR1 SGHVS, CDR2 FNYEAQ. V lost 5 bases and J 6 bases, leaving 16 bases between the germline ends. The CDR3, as DNA: TGTGCCAGCAGCACGCGCCGGGAGGGGGCTGAAGCTTTCTTT. Translation gives CASSTRREGAEAFF.

Comments on this clone: Other DNA sequences in this specimen translate into the identical CDR3. The chain employs TRBV5-1 and TRBJ2-7, with 7 nucleotides matching TRBD1. Germline CDR1 is SGHRS and CDR2 is YFSETQ. Trimming at V came to 4 bases and at J to 4 bases, leaving 8 bases not matched to a gene. The CDR3 spans 14 residues. DNA of the CDR3: TGCGCCAGCAGCCCCCGGGACAGCACTTACGAGCAGTACTTC. It translates to CASSPRDSTYEQYF.

This chain links TRBV4-1 with TRBJ2-7; D may correspond to TRBD1 or TRBD2 (5 bases each). CDR3 size: 14 residues. The ends were cut back, 3 bases at V and 5 bases at J, with 14 bases in the middle. Looked up from germline, CDR1 is MGHRA and CDR2 is YSYEKL. CDR3 in amino acids: CASSHILGVHEQYF. Here the CDR3 DNA reads TGCGCCAGCAGCCATATATTGGGGGTCCACGAGCAGTACTTC.

This rearrangement joins TRBV6-6 to TRBJ2-2; no firm D call. Germline V gene data show CDR1 as MNHNY and CDR2 as SVGAGI (reference sequence). The V end was cut by 6 bases, the J end by 0 bases, with 8 bases between. CDR3 length: 14 residues. The CDR3, as DNA: TGTGCCAGCAGGGCGGCGGCGAACACCGGGGAGCTGTTTTTT. Residues: CASRAAANTGELFF.

The chain carries TRBV28 and TRBJ1-5, with unresolved D. CDR3 length equals 16 residues. With 5 bases removed from V and 0 bases from J, the gap between germline ends came to 14 bases. CDR1 is MDHEN, CDR2 SYDVKM, per germline. CDR3 coding DNA: TGTGCCAGCAGTACCGAGGCGGTTTATAGCAATCAGCCCCAGCATTTT. Protein sequence: CASSTEAVYSNQPQHF. The entire variable domain, with the rest obtained from reference TRBV28 and TRBJ1-5, is as follows: DVKVTQSSRYLVKRTGEKVFLECVQDMDHENMFWYRQDPGLGLRLIYFSYDVKMKEKGDIPEGYSVSREKKERFSLILESASTNQTSMYLCASSTEAVYSNQPQHFGDGTRLSIL.

Concerning this clone: This sample also contains other DNA sequences that code for the same CDR3. The chain recombines TRBV4-1 with TRBJ2-3; a weak D match, TRBD2 (5 bases). Germline CDR1 and CDR2: MGHRA and YSYEKL. Trimming took 5 bases from V and 1 from J, leaving 7 bases between them. The CDR3 has 13 residues. Here the CDR3 reads CASSRTGTDTQYF. CDR3 bases: TGCGCCAGCAGCAGGACTGGCACAGATACGCAGTATTTT.